The 28 T cell receptor beta chains below were found in one sample sequenced in a study of blood T cells in healthy people across ages. Together with a sample-barcoded 5' primer, a J-beta primer mix was included in a second PCR lasting roughly 7 to 11 cycles. TCRdb recomputed calls from the 5' RACE reads with MiXCR, one row per CDR3 protein. The sample includes approximately 1.5 million distinct CDR3 sequences, about 32% of them seen just once. Input material: blood. These receptors were taken from a woman aged 30 to 39 in good health.

V is TRBV10-3 and J is TRBJ1-5, with D possibly matching TRBD1 (6 bases). The CDR3 loop spans 13 amino acids. V gave up 7 bases and J gave up 5 bases, with 12 bases separating them. Germline-derived CDR1 and CDR2 are ENHRY and SYGVKD. The CDR3 nucleotides read TGTGCCATCAAAGGGGGAAAAGATCAGCCCCAGCATTTT. Translating it yields CAIKGGKDQPQHF.

V is TRBV19 and J is TRBJ2-1; a possible D gene is TRBD2 (5 bases). This CDR3 comprises 14 residues. Germline assignment: CDR1 LNHDA and CDR2 SQIVND (reference sequence). With 3 bases removed from V and 6 bases from J, the gap between germline ends came to 12 bases. CDR3 loop: CASSMAGTVNEQFF. Here the CDR3 DNA reads TGTGCCAGTAGTATGGCGGGCACGGTCAATGAGCAGTTCTTC.

This clonotype was counted many times. CDR3: CASSFPGREETQYF. The CDR3 DNA is TGTGCCAGCAGTTTCCCGGGGCGCGAGGAGACCCAGTACTTC. V gene TRBV12-3 or TRBV12-4 combines with J gene TRBJ2-5; the D gene could be TRBD1 or TRBD2 (5 bases each). The CDR3 totals 14 residues. V lost 3 bases and J lost 5, with 13 bases in between.

The chain combines TRBV5-1 with TRBJ2-6; D might be TRBD2 (5 bases). CDR3 length: 17 amino acids. The V end was cut by 2 bases, the J end by 4 bases, with 16 bases between. CDR1 is SGHRS and CDR2 is YFSETQ in the germline V gene. CDR3 region: CASSFGGSPHGANVLTF. CDR3 DNA: TGCGCCAGCAGCTTTGGTGGGAGCCCCCACGGGGCCAACGTCCTGACTTTC.

This clonotype has just a few counts. J is TRBJ2-7 and V is TRBV11-2; 12 bases map to TRBD2. This CDR3 is built from 17 residues. The V gene's germline CDR1 is SGHAT and CDR2 FQNNGV. Trimming at V came to 2 bases and at J to 6 bases, leaving 11 bases not matched to a gene. As DNA, the CDR3 is TGTGCCAGCAGCTTAAGCCCTCGGACTAGCGGGGCCCTCGAGCAGTACTTC. Protein sequence: CASSLSPRTSGALEQYF.

The chain is built from TRBV4-1 and TRBJ1-1, with 11 bases matching TRBD1. The CDR3 loop spans 18 amino acids. Trimming removed 1 base from V and 5 bases from J; junction bases left unmatched: 12. Germline values: CDR1 MGHRA, CDR2 YSYEKL. The CDR3 nucleotides read TGCGCCAGCAGCCAAGGCCCTGGACAGGGGGCTTTGGGGACTGAAGCTTTCTTT. Translation gives CASSQGPGQGALGTEAFF.

In DNA form, the CDR3 reads TGCGCCAGCAGCTTGGACCCGCTAGCGGGAGGTACAGCGTTCTTC. Translating gives CASSLDPLAGGTAFF. The chain combines TRBV5-1 with TRBJ2-1; TRBD2 agrees at 11 bases. V trimming: 0 bases; J trimming: 15 bases; junction bases outside the gene matches: 11. The CDR3 is made up of 15 amino acids. Germline CDR1 SGHRS, CDR2 YFSETQ. The variable domain in full, completed from reference TRBV5-1 and TRBJ2-1, reads KAGVTQTPRYLIKTRGQQVTLSCSPISGHRSVSWYQQTPGQGLQFLFEYFSETQRNKGNFPGRFSGRQFSNSRSEMNVSTLELGDSALYLCASSLDPLAGGTAFFGPGTRLTVL.

This clonotype was seen a single time. The rearrangement joins TRBV28 to TRBJ1-2; no reliable D call. Germline V gene data show CDR1 as MDHEN and CDR2 as SYDVKM. The CDR3 is 14 residues long. V lost 8 bases to trimming and J lost 7 bases, with 20 bases between them. The CDR3 region is CASGRLPSSSGYTF. The DNA for the CDR3 is TGTGCCAGCGGTCGGCTCCCATCCAGCAGTGGCTACACCTTC.

This clonotype came up a few times. This chain connects TRBV12-3 or TRBV12-4 to TRBJ1-2; D possibly corresponds to TRBD1 (5 bases). The CDR3 is made up of 16 amino acids. Trimming removed 0 bases from V and 5 bases from J, with 16 bases in between. This chain's CDR3 is CASSLARGRAGYGYTF. The CDR3 coding sequence is TGTGCCAGCAGTTTAGCGCGAGGCAGGGCTGGGTATGGCTACACCTTC.

The V and J genes are TRBV3-1 and TRBJ2-1, with 9 bases that match TRBD1. This CDR3 spans 16 amino acids. Germline CDR1 and CDR2: LGHDT and YNNKEL (reference sequence). J was trimmed by 6 bases and V by 2 bases; bases with no gene match: 8. In DNA form, the CDR3 reads TGTGCCAGCAGCCAAAGTGGGGACAGGGCGAGCAATGAGCAGTTCTTC. Residues: CASSQSGDRASNEQFF.

This clonotype was seen a single time. This sequence joins TRBV27 and TRBJ1-2, with D possibly matching TRBD1 (5 bases). The CDR3 loop spans 15 amino acids. CDR1 is MNHEY and CDR2 is SMNVEV in the germline V gene (reference sequence). Between the trimmed V and J ends, which lost 3 bases and 6 bases, there was a span of 17 bases. The CDR3 region is CASSLGGPRGNGYTF. As DNA, the CDR3 is TGTGCCAGCAGTTTGGGGGGTCCACGGGGAAATGGCTACACCTTC.

This chain uses TRBV28 with TRBJ2-3; 9 bases map to TRBD2. J was trimmed by 0 bases and V by 3 bases; bases with no gene match: 4. The CDR3 runs 16 residues. Germline-derived CDR1 and CDR2 are MDHEN and SYDVKM. In DNA form, the CDR3 reads TGTGCCAGCAGTTTCCCCCTAGCGGGAAGCACAGATACGCAGTATTTT. This translates into CASSFPLAGSTDTQYF.

V usage is TRBV29-1 and J usage is TRBJ1-2, with 8 bases matching TRBD1. The V gene end was trimmed by 7 bases and the J gene end by 3 bases; junction bases not matched to a gene: 7. CDR1 is SQVTM and CDR2 is ANQGSEA in the germline V gene. CDR3 length equals 13 residues. The CDR3 region has the DNA TGCAGCGCCTTGGACAGGGAGGACTATGGCTACACCTTC. Its protein is CSALDREDYGYTF.

At least ten counts were recorded for this clonotype. V gene TRBV11-2 combines with J gene TRBJ2-3, with D tentatively TRBD1 or TRBD2 (6 bases each). Trimming took off 0 bases at V and 2 bases at J, with 15 bases between the two ends. CDR3 length: 17 amino acids. Per germline, CDR1 SGHAT and CDR2 FQNNGV. Here the CDR3 DNA reads TGTGCCAGCAGCTTAGATCCGGGCAGGGGACTCACAGATACGCAGTATTTT. This sequence encodes CASSLDPGRGLTDTQYF.

The rearrangement uses TRBV10-3 and TRBJ2-1; maybe TRBD1 (6 bases). The better agreement between TRBJ2-7 and the DNA end casts doubt on the J call. The CDR3 is 13 amino acids. The germline CDR1 and CDR2 sequences are ENHRY and SYGVKD. This CDR3 is CAIRRQEYNEQYF. The DNA for the CDR3 is TGTGCCATCAGGAGACAGGAATACAATGAGCAGTACTTC.

Concerning this clonotype: The germline gene is not matched at one end of the junction; a read error may be the cause. The chain has TRBV4-1 and TRBJ2-1, with 9 bases aligning to TRBD2. The germline CDR1 and CDR2 sequences are MGHRA and YSYEKL. The CDR3 contains 15 residues. The CDR3 region has the DNA TGCGTCAGCAGCCGAGCGGGACTAGCAAACAATGAGCAGTTCTTC. It specifies CVSSRAGLANNEQFF.

CDR3 coding DNA: TGTGCCAGCAGCTTAGCCCCCCCGCCAGGGAGGCCCTACGAGCAGTACTTC. Protein: CASSLAPPPGRPYEQYF. This chain connects TRBV7-6 to TRBJ2-4; weak D call: TRBD2 (6 bases). The DNA end is more similar to TRBJ2-7, so the J call may be wrong. The CDR3 length is 17 residues. Germline values: CDR1 SGHVS, CDR2 FNYEAQ.

This clonotype was seen only a few times. This CDR3 reads CASSPGGQANYGYTF. Written as DNA, the CDR3 is TGCGCCAGCAGCCCAGGTGGGCAGGCCAACTATGGCTACACCTTC. The rearrangement joins TRBV5-1 to TRBJ1-2, with D unclear. With 4 bases removed from V and 2 bases from J, the gap between germline ends came to 15 bases. CDR1 and CDR2 from the germline V gene are SGHRS and YFSETQ. The CDR3 contains 15 residues.

There are a few counts of this clonotype. The CDR3 region is CASGGGSGNEQFF. CDR3 bases: TGTGCTAGCGGCGGGGGGTCGGGCAATGAGCAGTTCTTC. The chain employs TRBV12-5 and TRBJ2-1; 8 bases fit TRBD2. The CDR3 has 13 residues. The germline V gene has CDR1 LGHNT and CDR2 FRNRAP. Trimming cost V 9 bases and J 6 bases; bases outside gene matches: 7.

V and J are TRBV20-1 and TRBJ1-5; D is perhaps TRBD1 (6 bases). Germline CDR1 DFQATT, CDR2 SNEGSKA (reference sequence). The V end was cut by 5 bases, the J end by 2 bases, with 16 bases between. The CDR3 spans 15 residues. CDR3 loop: CSALEGGLGNQPQHF. CDR3 nucleotide sequence: TGCAGTGCTCTCGAAGGGGGACTGGGCAATCAGCCCCAGCATTTT.

This clonotype was detected only a few times. This CDR3 reads CASSDGQDYNEQFF. Written as DNA, the CDR3 is TGTGCCAGCAGTGATGGGCAGGATTACAATGAGCAGTTCTTC. J is TRBJ2-1 and V is TRBV12-3 or TRBV12-4, with D uncertain. This CDR3 contains 14 residues. Trimming left V 5 bases short and J 4 bases short, with 12 bases between.

In the case of this clonotype: A junction end diverges from the germline sequence, so it may reflect a read error. The CDR3 DNA reads as TGTGCCAGCAGTGAATTCGGGGAAAGGTTGGAGGGGTCCTTC. Its protein is CASSEFGERLEGSF. The chain joins TRBV6-1 to TRBJ2-1, with D possibly being TRBD2 (6 bases). Germline lookup yields CDR1 MNHNS and CDR2 SASEGT. The CDR3 runs to 14 residues.

This clonotype was seen a few times. The genes are TRBV5-6 and TRBJ2-3; 10 positions agree with TRBD2. The CDR3 runs to 17 residues. CDR1 and CDR2 (germline): SGHDT, YYEEEE. Trimming took 0 bases from V and 2 from J; bases not matched to a gene: 6. In DNA, the CDR3 is TGTGCCAGCAGCTTGGTTGGTAGCGGGAGGACCACAGATACGCAGTATTTT. Amino acids: CASSLVGSGRTTDTQYF.

This clonotype was seen only a few times. This chain links TRBV5-8 with TRBJ1-5, with TRBD1 identical over 8 bases. The J segment lost 5 bases and the V segment lost 2 bases, leaving 6 bases of the junction unmatched. Germline V gene data show CDR1 as SGHTS and CDR2 as YDEGEE. The length of the CDR3 is 15 residues. The CDR3 DNA is TGTGCCAGCAGCTTAGGGACAGGCCTTCATCAGCCCCAGCATTTT. The encoded protein is CASSLGTGLHQPQHF. Combining the CDR3 with reference TRBV5-8 and TRBJ1-5 gives the whole variable domain EAGVTQSPTHLIKTRGQQATLRCSPISGHTSVYWYQQALGLGLQFLLWYDEGEERNRGNFPPRFSGRQFPNYSSELNVNALELEDSALYLCASSLGTGLHQPQHFGDGTRLSIL.

The rearrangement links TRBV12-3 or TRBV12-4 to TRBJ2-1, with 10 bases lining up with TRBD2. V gave up 8 bases and J gave up 3 bases; unmatched junction bases: 7. The CDR3 loop spans 15 amino acids. Written as DNA, the CDR3 is TGTGCCAGCGGGTCAAGCGGGAGGGGCTACAATGAGCAGTTCTTC. Encoded protein: CASGSSGRGYNEQFF.

The chain carries TRBV28 and TRBJ2-2; TRBD1 agrees at 7 bases. The CDR3 is made up of 18 amino acids. Germline values: CDR1 MDHEN, CDR2 SYDVKM. Trimming cost V 3 bases and J 5 bases; bases outside gene matches: 15. The CDR3 nucleotides are TGTGCCAGCAGTTTCTCCGCCGGGGACAGAAAAGGGACCGGGGAGCTGTTTTTT. Translating gives CASSFSAGDRKGTGELFF. The whole variable domain, remainder taken from reference TRBV28 and TRBJ2-2, is DVKVTQSSRYLVKRTGEKVFLECVQDMDHENMFWYRQDPGLGLRLIYFSYDVKMKEKGDIPEGYSVSREKKERFSLILESASTNQTSMYLCASSFSAGDRKGTGELFFGEGSRLTVL.

The chain has TRBV28 and TRBJ1-2; 7 nucleotides line up with TRBD1. Trimming at V came to 5 bases and at J to 4 bases, leaving 7 bases not matched to a gene. The CDR3 sequence is 14 residues long. Germline loops: CDR1 MDHEN, CDR2 SYDVKM. The CDR3 spells CASSRGQTLYGYTF. Written as DNA, the CDR3 is TGTGCCAGCAGTAGGGGACAGACCCTCTATGGCTACACCTTC.

The V gene is TRBV20-1, the J gene TRBJ2-5; 10 nucleotides match TRBD2. The CDR3 length is 18 residues. With V trimmed by 3 bases and J by 1 base, 14 bases remained unmatched. Germline loops: CDR1 DFQATT, CDR2 SNEGSKA (reference sequence). The CDR3 DNA reads as TGCAGTGCTAGTGTCCTAGCGGGAGCACGAGGACTCCAAGAGACCCAGTACTTC. Protein: CSASVLAGARGLQETQYF.